The 13 T cell receptor beta chains below were found in one sample sequenced in a study of tumor-infiltrating lymphocytes in oesophageal squamous cell carcinoma. TCRdb analysed the PCR reads with MiXCR anew, one entry per CDR3 protein. The repertoire holds approximately 13,000 distinct CDR3 sequences, with approximately 58% as singletons. What was sequenced was esophageal tumor tissue. All receptors come from a male donor with esophageal squamous cell carcinoma.

This clonotype appeared a single time. This chain uses TRBV7-3 with TRBJ2-5; D might be TRBD1 (6 bases). Judging by the DNA end, TRBJ2-1 fits better; the J call may be wrong. Germline-derived CDR1 and CDR2 are SGHTA and FQGTGA. This CDR3 contains 16 residues. CDR3 sequence (DNA): TGTGCCAGCAGTCCTAGATCCGGGACAACCTACAATGAGCAGTTCTTC. The encoded protein is CASSPRSGTTYNEQFF.

The table lists this clonotype with many counts. The chain uses TRBV4-1 and TRBJ1-1; no definite D call. Germline CDR1 reads MGHRA; CDR2 reads YSYEKL. CDR3 length: 16 amino acids. Trimming cost V 0 bases and J 1 base, with 12 bases left between them. CDR3: CASSQDLGTTNTEAFF. CDR3 DNA: TGCGCCAGCAGCCAAGATCTTGGCACCACGAACACTGAAGCTTTCTTT.

This clonotype showed up just once. The rearrangement uses TRBV4-2 and TRBJ2-4; TRBD1 aligns across 11 bases. The DNA matches TRBJ2-5 better at its end, which makes the J call doubtful. Germline CDR1 reads LGHNA; CDR2 reads YNFKEQ. CDR3 length: 16 amino acids. CDR3 nucleotides: TGTGCCAGCAGCCAGGGAGGGACAGGGGGAGAAGAGACCCAGTACTTC. It codes for CASSQGGTGGEETQYF.

This clonotype has just one count. The rearrangement joins TRBV7-1 to TRBJ1-1, with 11 bases matching TRBD1. TRBV7-1 is noted as an ORF with a role that remains uncertain. This CDR3 region has 17 residues. Trimming at V came to 5 bases and at J to 2 bases, leaving 10 bases not matched to a gene. CDR3 region: CASSLGTGGGINTEAFF. CDR3 nucleotides: TGTGCCAGCAGCCTGGGGACAGGGGGAGGAATAAACACTGAAGCTTTCTTT.

The chain carries TRBV7-8 and TRBJ2-7; 7 bases are a match to TRBD1. In germline, CDR1 is SGHVS, CDR2 FQNEAQ. CDR3 length: 15 amino acids. V shed 5 bases and J 1 base; nucleotides not matched to a gene: 8. This chain's CDR3 is CASSPRTGNSYEQYF. In nucleotides, the CDR3 is TGTGCCAGCAGCCCTAGGACAGGAAATTCCTACGAGCAGTACTTC.

This clonotype showed up many times. CDR3 region: CASRGGANMNTEAFF. CDR3 coding DNA: TGTGCCAGCAGGGGGGGGGCGAACATGAACACTGAAGCTTTCTTT. The chain recombines TRBV2 with TRBJ1-1; perhaps TRBD1 as D (6 bases). Germline-derived CDR1 and CDR2 are SNHLY and FYNNEI. The V end lost 6 bases, the J end lost 0 bases, and 14 bases lay between the germline ends. The CDR3 runs to 15 residues. The full variable domain, completed using reference TRBV2 and TRBJ1-1, is EPEVTQTPSHQVTQMGQEVILRCVPISNHLYFYWYRQILGQKVEFLVSFYNNEISEKSEIFDDQFSVERPDGSNFTLKIRSTKLEDSAMYFCASRGGANMNTEAFFGQGTRLTVV.

This clonotype occurred many times. The chain carries TRBV18 and TRBJ2-7; 8 bases fit TRBD1. Germline values: CDR1 KGHSH, CDR2 LQKENI. V lost 6 bases, J lost 0 bases, and 7 bases stayed unmatched. This CDR3 is built from 15 residues. The CDR3 region is CASSPPGQGSYEQYF. The CDR3 nucleotides read TGTGCCAGCTCTCCCCCAGGACAGGGCTCCTACGAGCAGTACTTC.

CDR3 in DNA: TGTGCCAGCAGCTTAGTCACCACCAATTCACCCCTCCACTTT. This encodes CASSLVTTNSPLHF. This chain connects TRBV7-2 to TRBJ1-6; D uncertain. Germline CDR1 SGHTA, CDR2 FQGNSA. CDR3 size: 14 residues. V was trimmed by 1 base and J by 7 bases, leaving 8 bases between them.

The chain joins TRBV7-2 to TRBJ2-6; a possible D gene is TRBD2 (5 bases). CDR3 length: 16 residues. Germline CDR1 SGHTA, CDR2 FQGNSA. V lost 3 bases to trimming and J lost 0 bases, with 9 bases between them. The CDR3 loop is CASSFGVSSGANVLTF. DNA for the CDR3: TGTGCCAGCAGCTTCGGGGTTAGCTCTGGGGCCAACGTCCTGACTTTC.

This chain links TRBV7-6 with TRBJ2-7, with TRBD2 matching 9 bases. The J call may be mistaken, given a closer DNA end match to TRBJ2-1. Per germline, CDR1 SGHVS and CDR2 FNYEAQ. This CDR3 region has 15 residues. The CDR3 spells CASSLASGRYNEQFF. The CDR3 DNA reads as TGTGCCAGCAGCTTAGCTAGCGGGAGATACAATGAGCAGTTCTTC.

The sample holds a few counts of this clonotype. The conserved phenylalanine or tryptophan is not found at the CDR3 terminus, so this likely reflects a read error. It is unclear where the CDR3 begins or ends on the DNA, so no DNA is shown, and the CDR3 is as TCRdb lists it. The gene calls are TRBV7-8 and TRBJ2-3; the table's D call, TRBD2, was not checked against the DNA. Germline CDR1 SGHVS, CDR2 FQNEAQ. The CDR3 region is 8 residues in length, termini included. CDR3 loop: CASSFRGR.

J is TRBJ1-5 and V is TRBV18, with TRBD1 as a possible D gene (5 bases). The CDR3 consists of 14 residues. Germline V gives CDR1 KGHSH, CDR2 LQKENI. V gave up 2 bases and J gave up 3 bases, with 8 bases separating them. CDR3 bases: TGTGCCAGCTCACCATCCAGGGACAATCAGCCCCAGCATTTT. Translation gives CASSPSRDNQPQHF. The full variable domain, completed using reference TRBV18 and TRBJ1-5, is NAGVMQNPRHLVRRRGQEARLRCSPMKGHSHVYWYRQLPEEGLKFMVYLQKENIIDESGMPKERFSAEFPKEGPSILRIQQVVRGDSAAYFCASSPSRDNQPQHFGDGTRLSIL.

CDR3 sequence (DNA): TGTGCCAGCAGTGCAGGACAGGTCGGTCAGCCCCAGCATTTT. Translation gives CASSAGQVGQPQHF. This chain links TRBV27 with TRBJ2-3, with 7 nucleotides matching TRBD1. The tail of the sequence fits TRBJ1-5 better, so the J call may be wrong. CDR3 length: 14 amino acids. Germline V CDR1 and CDR2: MNHEY, SMNVEV (reference sequence).